What follows are 4 T cell receptor beta chains derived from one specimen sequenced in a study of monozygotic twins with inflammatory bowel disease. Reprocessing the 5' RACE reads, TCRdb reports a single entry for every CDR3 protein and omits DNA. The sample has about 350,000 distinct CDR3 sequences; the top ten hold 2% to 2.5%. Sequencing was performed on blood. The source of these receptors is a human donor with ulcerative colitis or Crohn's disease, or a healthy co-twin of an affected twin (not recorded which).

The chain uses TRBV4-3 and TRBJ1-3. Germline CDR1 reads LGHNA; CDR2 reads YSLEER. This CDR3 has 17 residues. The CDR3 here is CASSQDLASRKGNTIYF.

The CDR3: CSARWLAAETQYF. The chain joins TRBV20-1 to TRBJ2-5; TCRdb selects TRBD2, and the lack of DNA leaves this call unchecked. The CDR3 extends over 13 amino acids. Looked up from germline, CDR1 is DFQATT and CDR2 is SNEGSKA (reference sequence).

The chain carries TRBV20-1 and TRBJ2-1. This CDR3 comprises 17 residues. CDR1 is DFQATT and CDR2 is SNEGSKA in the germline V gene (reference sequence). CDR3 loop: CSARVSHRSAPYNEQFF.

J is TRBJ1-1 and V is TRBV11-2. CDR3 length: 13 amino acids. Per the germline V gene, CDR1 is SGHAT and CDR2 is FQNNGV. This CDR3 reads CASSLEFGAEAFF.